This TCR beta chain was documented in a study of cytomegalovirus exposure and HLA in healthy donors. General observations from the study: The investigators catalogued 164 TCR beta chains as cytomegalovirus-associated. Within an earlier analysis, most TCR beta V segments proved productive either about 87% or about 30% of the time. Per a later analysis, HLA-associated TCR beta chains showed more clonal expansion than other, equally common TCR beta chains.

In regard to this clone: Its antigen is unidentified.

CDR1 is MDHEN and CDR2 is SYDVKM in the germline V gene. CDR3 size: 15 residues. Trimming cost V 6 bases and J 0 bases; bases outside gene matches: 8. PCR involved 60 Vbeta and 13 Jbeta primers. Assay: immunoSEQ multiplex PCR; the TCRdb copy retains only in-frame clones and omits some. The data contain approximately 170,000 clones, more than 80% of them singletons. As for the donors, each was a healthy bone marrow donor. The genes are TRBV28 and TRBJ2-7, with 7 bases lining up with TRBD2. This TCR derives from a woman between 18 and 30 years old in good health and CMV-seronegative. The source material was PBMCs. Here the CDR3 reads CASSPGLAVSYEQYF. Here the CDR3 DNA reads TGTGCCAGCAGCCCTGGGCTAGCGGTCTCCTACGAGCAGTACTTC.